This TCR beta chain was retrieved from a study of blood T cells in healthy people across ages. This clonotype was picked up a small number of times. The target antigen is unknown. J lost 3 bases, V lost 6 bases, and 6 bases had no gene match. The germline V gene has CDR1 SEHNR and CDR2 FQNEAQ (reference sequence). The CDR3 consists of 15 residues. Alongside a J-beta primer mix, a sample-barcoded 5' primer served in a second PCR lasting about 7 to 12 cycles. A 12-random-nucleotide template-switch adaptor tagged each cDNA molecule. In TCRdb, the 5' RACE reads were re-called with MiXCR into one record per CDR3 protein. The sample records some 1.5 million distinct CDR3 sequences, approximately 30% being singletons. Study results and limitations: A roughly linear age-dependent decrease characterized TCR beta diversity per million T cells.

Specimen: blood. This sequence originates from a woman younger than 45 in good health. The chain combines TRBV7-9 with TRBJ2-7; 12 nucleotides agree with TRBD2. The CDR3 loop is CASSQVLAGGYEQYF. Here the CDR3 DNA reads TGTGCCAGCAGTCAGGTACTAGCGGGAGGCTACGAGCAGTACTTC.